This entry lists 15 T cell receptor beta chains sequenced from one sample in a study of shared clonotypes between healthy human individuals (dated by TCRdb to 2020 to 2021). Library preparation used the immunoSEQ multiplex PCR assay. TCRdb holds this immuneACCESS table with in-frame rearrangements only. Some clones are missing; in checked studies, unresolved V genes explain under half, and the rest has no known cause. Within this sample are roughly 2.2 million clones, with about 90% of them counted one time only. 0.37% of the sample is taken by the ten largest. The sequenced material came from naive CD4+ T cells from PBMCs. According to the study, the label for this sample's cell subset or site signals: CD45RA+ positively selected. Receptors were obtained from a man younger than 30 in good health. Some clones in this sample may be carry-over from other donors' samples.

The rearrangement uses TRBV7-2 and TRBJ2-7; D call uncertain. With 1 base removed from V and 6 bases from J, the gap between germline ends came to 16 bases. CDR1 is SGHTA and CDR2 is FQGNSA in the germline V gene. The CDR3 extends over 15 amino acids. The CDR3 protein is CASSLEVPGEREQYF. DNA for the CDR3: TGTGCCAGCAGCTTAGAAGTTCCCGGAGAGCGCGAGCAGTACTTC.

V usage is TRBV19 and J usage is TRBJ1-4; D unresolved. V was pared by 2 bases and J by 8 bases, with 12 bases between. Germline CDR1 LNHDA, CDR2 SQIVND (reference sequence). This CDR3 is built from 14 residues. The CDR3 coding sequence is TGTGCCAGTAGTATAACCATTCGACCAGAAAAACTGTTTTTT. It codes for CASSITIRPEKLFF.

This clone has more than one count but fewer than ten. The chain is built from TRBV18 and TRBJ2-2; D gene unclear. This CDR3 spans 14 amino acids. V lost 3 bases, J lost 1 base, and 6 bases lay in between. CDR1 is KGHSH, CDR2 LQKENI, per germline. DNA of the CDR3: TGTGCCAGCTCACCCCCCAAGAACACCGGGGAGCTGTTTTTT. Its protein product is CASSPPKNTGELFF.

J is TRBJ2-2 and V is TRBV6-5; 8 nucleotides line up with TRBD1. V dropped 5 bases and J dropped 7; count of bases not matched to a gene: 6. The germline V gene encodes CDR1 MNHEY and CDR2 SVGAGI. The CDR3 has 14 residues. CDR3 coding DNA: TGTGCCAGCAGTAGAGGACAGGGCAGCGGGGAGCTGTTTTTT. Translated, it gives CASSRGQGSGELFF.

The chain carries TRBV7-9 and TRBJ2-2, with 9 positions matching TRBD1. The CDR3 loop spans 15 amino acids. The junction had 7 bases not matched to a gene; V was cut back by 5 bases and J by 6 bases. Germline CDR1 reads SEHNR; CDR2 reads FQNEAQ (reference sequence). CDR3 DNA sequence: TGTGCCAGCAGCCGAACAGGGGGCGCGTCCGGGGAGCTGTTTTTT. It translates to CASSRTGGASGELFF.

As DNA, the CDR3 is TGTGCCACCAGCAGAGACAGGGCTTTATGGGGCGAGCAGTACTTC. Its translation is CATSRDRALWGEQYF. The rearrangement joins TRBV15 to TRBJ2-7, with TRBD1 as a possible D gene (5 bases). CDR3 size: 15 residues. From germline, CDR1 is LNHNV and CDR2 YYDKDF (reference sequence). V was shortened by 0 bases and J by 6 bases, with 15 bases between the two germline ends.

This clone was counted once. The V call is TRBV13, the J call TRBJ2-7; D possibly uses TRBD1 or TRBD2 (6 bases each). The V end lost 5 bases, the J end lost 1 base, and 15 bases lay between the germline ends. The CDR3 runs 15 residues. Germline V gene data show CDR1 as PRHDT and CDR2 as FYEKMQ (reference sequence). This CDR3 is CASSLGGTQSYEQYF. CDR3 sequence (DNA): TGTGCCAGCAGCCTCGGCGGGACACAGTCCTACGAGCAGTACTTC.

This chain uses TRBV28 with TRBJ1-5, with TRBD1 as a possible D gene (5 bases). This CDR3 has 15 residues. Per the germline V gene, CDR1 is MDHEN and CDR2 is SYDVKM. The chain's CDR3 is CGVGAVYESNQPQHF. CDR3 DNA sequence: TGTGGGGTAGGGGCCGTATATGAAAGCAATCAGCCCCAGCATTTT.

This clone was observed a few times. As DNA, the CDR3 is TGTGCCAGCAGCTTTGGACAGCGGGGCTACACCTTC. It translates to CASSFGQRGYTF. The V call is TRBV11-1, the J call TRBJ1-2; the D gene is possibly TRBD1 (6 bases). Trimming took 3 bases from V and 8 from J, leaving 10 bases between them. The CDR3 is 12 residues long. CDR1 is SGHAT, CDR2 FQDESV, per germline (reference sequence). The entire variable domain, with the rest obtained from reference TRBV11-1 and TRBJ1-2, is as follows: EAEVAQSPRYKITEKSQAVAFWCDPISGHATLYWYRQILGQGPELLVQFQDESVVDDSQLPKDRFSAERLKGVDSTLKIQPAELGDSAMYLCASSFGQRGYTFGSGTRLTVV.

This clone was counted a single time. This rearrangement joins TRBV6-4 to TRBJ1-2; D is unclear. The CDR3 is made up of 13 amino acids. The ends were cut back, 3 bases at V and 7 bases at J, with 12 bases in the middle. Germline CDR1 MRHNA, CDR2 SNTAGT. This CDR3 is CASSDGDIGGYTF. As DNA, the CDR3 is TGTGCCAGCAGTGATGGTGACATTGGTGGCTACACCTTC.

CDR3 nucleotide sequence: TGTGCCAGCAGTGAATTAGGGCTAGCGGTCACCTACGAGCAGTACTTC. Translated, it gives CASSELGLAVTYEQYF. The rearrangement uses TRBV2 and TRBJ2-7; TRBD2 agrees at 7 bases. The germline CDR1 and CDR2 sequences are SNHLY and FYNNEI. There are 16 residues in the CDR3. V dropped 2 bases and J dropped 2; count of bases not matched to a gene: 9.

This chain links TRBV28 with TRBJ2-7, with D perhaps matching TRBD2 (7 bases). Germline loops: CDR1 MDHEN, CDR2 SYDVKM. This CDR3 is 13 amino acids long. V was cut by 6 bases and J by 6 bases, with 15 bases left in between. The CDR3 protein is CASRTGRGREQYF. The CDR3 DNA is TGTGCCAGCAGGACGGGGCGGGGGCGCGAGCAGTACTTC.

This chain connects TRBV19 to TRBJ2-1; 14 nucleotides align to TRBD2. Trimming at V came to 3 bases and at J to 12 bases, leaving 10 bases not matched to a gene. CDR3 length: 16 residues. Per germline, CDR1 LNHDA and CDR2 SQIVND (reference sequence). The CDR3, as DNA: TGTGCCAGTAGTATCGCCGGGACTAGCGGGAGTCGGTGGCAGTTCTTC. This gives the protein CASSIAGTSGSRWQFF.

A remark on this clone: The same CDR3 can be traced to other DNA sequences in this sample. The chain links TRBV9 to TRBJ2-1; weak D call: TRBD1 (7 bases). CDR1 and CDR2 (germline): SGDLS, YYNGEE. V gave up 0 bases and J gave up 3 bases, with 10 bases separating them. This CDR3 comprises 15 residues. The CDR3 coding sequence is TGTGCCAGCAGCGTAGCCCAGGGGGGCTACAATGAGCAGTTCTTC. Translation gives CASSVAQGGYNEQFF.

This clone was counted a few times. The V call is TRBV7-9, the J call TRBJ1-5, with D possibly TRBD1 on 6 matching bases. The CDR3 spans 13 residues. Germline-derived CDR1 and CDR2 are SEHNR and FQNEAQ (reference sequence). V dropped 0 bases and J dropped 11 bases, with 11 bases sitting between them. The CDR3 coding sequence is TGTGCCAGCAGCTTAGCGGGGGGCGCGGCCCAGCATTTT. It translates to CASSLAGGAAQHF.